The 22 T cell receptor beta chains presented below share a single source sample, sequenced in a study of a mutant IDH1 vaccine in newly diagnosed glioma. Time point here: week 35, safety follow-up. Every single dose of the vaccine, 300 ug of mutant IDH1 20-mer peptide, came with topical imiquimod. This table comes from immunoSEQ multiplex PCR, and its TCRdb copy is limited to in-frame clones, with some not included. The sample consists of some 61,000 clones, 84% of them appearing once. These receptors have no identified antigens. Sequenced material: PBMCs, taken from a glioma patient whose treatment included an IDH1 peptide vaccine. The receptor set was obtained from a man younger than 30 with glioma.

The chain carries TRBV2 and TRBJ1-2; D might be TRBD1 (5 bases). V gave up 3 bases and J gave up 6 bases, with 14 bases separating them. The CDR3 has 14 amino acids. Looked up from germline, CDR1 is SNHLY and CDR2 is FYNNEI. For the CDR3, the DNA is TGTGCCAGCAGTGATGAGGGTTTGGGGCATGGCTACACCTTC. Amino acid sequence: CASSDEGLGHGYTF.

The chain is built from TRBV13 and TRBJ1-1; no clear D. Germline V lookup: CDR1 PRHDT, CDR2 FYEKMQ (reference sequence). This CDR3 is 15 amino acids long. The V end was cut by 5 bases, the J end by 0 bases, with 13 bases between. This CDR3 reads CASSDRGAMNTEAFF. CDR3 sequence (DNA): TGTGCCAGCAGCGACCGGGGAGCCATGAACACTGAAGCTTTCTTT.

The chain uses TRBV27 and TRBJ2-7, with no clear D. The CDR3 totals 13 residues. Trimming stripped 6 bases from V and 0 bases from J, with 9 bases between. The germline V gene has CDR1 MNHEY and CDR2 SMNVEV (reference sequence). The DNA for the CDR3 is TGTGCCAGCAGGCGCCCGACCTCCTACGAGCAGTACTTC. It is translated as CASRRPTSYEQYF.

V is TRBV4-2 and J is TRBJ1-1, with D uncertain. CDR1 is LGHNA and CDR2 is YNFKEQ in the germline V gene. The CDR3 is 16 amino acids. Between the trimmed V and J ends, which lost 2 bases and 0 bases, there was a span of 13 bases. Here the CDR3 DNA reads TGTGCCAGCAGCCAACGGCAGGTGACCATGAACACTGAAGCTTTCTTT. Protein sequence: CASSQRQVTMNTEAFF.

As concerns this clone: One end of the junction is discordant with germline, which a read error may explain. The V call is TRBV7-7, the J call TRBJ2-2, with D possibly matching TRBD1 (6 bases). There are 17 residues in the CDR3. Germline-derived CDR1 and CDR2 are SSHAT and FNYEAQ (reference sequence). DNA of the CDR3: TGTGCTAGCAGCCCTAACAGGGTAATAAAGGACACCGGGGAGCTGTTTTTT. This sequence encodes CASSPNRVIKDTGELFF.

The chain links TRBV10-1 to TRBJ2-7, with TRBD2 matching 8 bases. V lost 0 bases and J lost 3; bases outside the gene matches: 7. CDR3 length: 16 residues. Germline V lookup: CDR1 WNHNN, CDR2 SYGVQD (reference sequence). CDR3 in amino acids: CASSESAGGTLYEQYF. CDR3 DNA sequence: TGCGCCAGCAGTGAGTCTGCGGGAGGTACCCTCTACGAGCAGTACTTC.

The chain uses TRBV13 and TRBJ2-7, with TRBD2 matching over 14 bases. There are 16 residues in the CDR3. CDR1 is PRHDT and CDR2 is FYEKMQ in the germline V gene (reference sequence). The trim removed 2 bases at V and 11 bases at J, leaving 11 bases unmatched. The CDR3 here is CASSLFGARLAGGEYF. The CDR3 DNA follows: TGTGCCAGCAGCTTATTCGGGGCCCGACTAGCGGGGGGGGAGTACTTC. The full variable domain, in which reference TRBV13 and TRBJ2-7 provide the parts outside the CDR3, is AAGVIQSPRHLIKEKRETATLKCYPIPRHDTVYWYQQGPGQDPQFLISFYEKMQSDKGSIPDRFSAQQFSDYHSELNMSSLELGDSALYFCASSLFGARLAGGEYFGPGTRLTVT.

The chain joins TRBV27 to TRBJ1-2; 7 bases are shared with TRBD1. With 6 bases clipped from V and 5 bases from J, the junction kept 3 bases outside the gene matches. This CDR3 has 12 residues. CDR1 is MNHEY and CDR2 is SMNVEV in the germline V gene (reference sequence). The CDR3 DNA sequence: TGTGCCAGCAGGGGGACAGAGTATGGCTACACCTTC. Translated: CASRGTEYGYTF.

The chain is built from TRBV7-9 and TRBJ1-4, with 7 bases lining up with TRBD1. Germline-derived CDR1 and CDR2 are SEHNR and FQNEAQ (reference sequence). This CDR3 comprises 15 residues. Trimming removed 8 bases from V and 0 bases from J; junction bases left unmatched: 6. The CDR3 region is CASSTGASTNEKLFF. The DNA of the CDR3 is TGTGCCAGCTCAACAGGGGCTTCAACTAATGAAAAACTGTTTTTT. Based on the CDR3 plus reference TRBV7-9 and TRBJ1-4, the full variable domain is DTGVSQNPRHKITKRGQNVTFRCDPISEHNRLYWYRQTLGQGPEFLTYFQNEAQLEKSRLLSDRFSAERPKGSFSTLEIQRTEQGDSAMYLCASSTGASTNEKLFFGSGTQLSVL.

In DNA, the CDR3 is TGTGCCAGCAGTTCACAAACCGGGGGCTGGGGCAATGAGCAGTTCTTC. Translated: CASSSQTGGWGNEQFF. The chain links TRBV6-6 to TRBJ2-1, with D perhaps matching TRBD1 or TRBD2 (6 bases each). The CDR3 is 16 residues long. Between the trimmed V and J ends, which lost 4 bases and 6 bases, there was a span of 19 bases. Germline V gene sequence: CDR1 MNHNY, CDR2 SVGAGI (reference sequence).

The chain links TRBV27 to TRBJ2-7; D is undetermined. V was shortened by 6 bases and J by 2 bases, with 11 bases between the two germline ends. There are 13 residues in the CDR3. Germline V gene sequence: CDR1 MNHEY, CDR2 SMNVEV (reference sequence). CDR3 loop: CASRKSGTYEQYF. CDR3 bases: TGTGCCAGCAGGAAGTCTGGCACCTACGAGCAGTACTTC.

This clone has only a few counts. This rearrangement joins TRBV4-2 to TRBJ2-3, with 8 bases that match TRBD1. CDR3 length: 17 residues. The germline V gene encodes CDR1 LGHNA and CDR2 YNFKEQ. V trimming: 0 bases; J trimming: 7 bases; junction bases outside the gene matches: 12. The CDR3 nucleotides read TGTGCCAGCAGCCAAGAAGACAACAGGGGGTTTTCAAATACGCAGTATTTT. Its protein product is CASSQEDNRGFSNTQYF.

This chain joins TRBV27 and TRBJ1-5; D gene uncertain. V was cut by 5 bases and J by 3 bases, with 8 bases left in between. The CDR3 consists of 13 residues. Germline CDR1 MNHEY, CDR2 SMNVEV (reference sequence). The CDR3 DNA follows: TGTGCCAGCAGTCTCTCTGACAATCAGCCCCAGCATTTT. This codes for CASSLSDNQPQHF.

The genes are TRBV5-1 and TRBJ1-1, with 7 bases identical to TRBD1. V trimming: 4 bases; J trimming: 0 bases; junction bases outside the gene matches: 6. Germline V gene lookup returns CDR1 SGHRS and CDR2 YFSETQ. The CDR3 extends over 15 amino acids. CDR3 DNA sequence: TGCGCCAGCAGCGGAACGACAGGGATGAACACTGAAGCTTTCTTT. Protein sequence: CASSGTTGMNTEAFF.

V gene TRBV2 combines with J gene TRBJ2-7; 7 bases are shared with TRBD1. Germline values: CDR1 SNHLY, CDR2 FYNNEI. V gave up 10 bases and J gave up 7 bases; unmatched junction bases: 16. The CDR3 is made up of 14 amino acids. In DNA form, the CDR3 reads TGTGCCACTAGAGACAGGGTCTATCTACAAGAGCAGTACTTC. This sequence encodes CATRDRVYLQEQYF.

V gene TRBV9 combines with J gene TRBJ2-1, with TRBD2 identical over 8 bases. The germline V gene has CDR1 SGDLS and CDR2 YYNGEE. Unmatched junction bases numbered 7, after V lost 0 bases and J lost 8 bases. This CDR3 comprises 15 residues. The chain's CDR3 is CASSVAREAYYEQFF. CDR3 in DNA: TGTGCCAGCAGCGTAGCGCGGGAGGCGTATTATGAGCAGTTCTTC.

V usage is TRBV9 and J usage is TRBJ2-3; the match to TRBD2 covers 14 bases. Trimming cost V 2 bases and J 1 base; bases outside gene matches: 3. The CDR3 runs to 17 residues. CDR1 is SGDLS, CDR2 YYNGEE, per germline. The chain's CDR3 is CASSVTSGGAGTDTQYF. CDR3 coding DNA: TGTGCCAGCAGCGTGACTAGCGGGGGGGCCGGCACAGATACGCAGTATTTT.

The chain recombines TRBV5-8 with TRBJ2-3, with D unresolved. CDR1 is SGHTS, CDR2 YDEGEE, per germline. The V end was cut by 2 bases, the J end by 4 bases, with 20 bases between. This CDR3 is built from 17 residues. The CDR3 nucleotides are TGTGCCAGCAGCTTTGGGCCAGGATATCCTAGACCAGATACGCAGTATTTT. As protein: CASSFGPGYPRPDTQYF.

The chain links TRBV25-1 to TRBJ1-3, with D possibly matching TRBD1 (5 bases). CDR3 length equals 12 residues. V was shortened by 4 bases and J by 7 bases, with 8 bases between the two germline ends. The germline V gene encodes CDR1 MGHDK and CDR2 SYGVNS. CDR3 in DNA: TGTGCCAGCAGTGGGGGGGGGAACACCATATATTTT. Protein: CASSGGGNTIYF. The full variable domain, rest sourced from reference TRBV25-1 and TRBJ1-3, is EADIYQTPRYLVIGTGKKITLECSQTMGHDKMYWYQQDPGMELHLIHYSYGVNSTEKGDLSSESTVSRIRTEHFPLTLESARPSHTSQYLCASSGGGNTIYFGEGSWLTVV.

The chain uses TRBV9 and TRBJ2-3; unclear D gene. This CDR3 comprises 14 residues. Trimming removed 0 bases at V and 2 bases at J, with 7 bases between. Per germline, CDR1 SGDLS and CDR2 YYNGEE. The CDR3 DNA sequence: TGTGCCAGCAGCGTAGACAGAAACACAGATACGCAGTATTTT. Translated: CASSVDRNTDTQYF.

In the case of this clone: At one end, the junction sequence differs from germline, possibly due to a read error. The rearrangement links TRBV7-7 to TRBJ2-7; D not resolved. Looked up from germline, CDR1 is SSHAT and CDR2 is FNYEAQ (reference sequence). The CDR3 contains 13 residues. CDR3 DNA sequence: TGTGCTAGCAGCCAAATACACGGTTACGAGCAGTACTTC. Translating it yields CASSQIHGYEQYF.

The chain links TRBV4-1 to TRBJ1-1; D ambiguous. CDR1 and CDR2 from the germline V gene are MGHRA and YSYEKL. The CDR3 loop spans 12 amino acids. V was pared by 5 bases and J by 4 bases, with 8 bases between. The chain's CDR3 is CASSTGGTEAFF. The CDR3 DNA sequence: TGCGCCAGCAGCACGGGCGGCACTGAAGCTTTCTTT.